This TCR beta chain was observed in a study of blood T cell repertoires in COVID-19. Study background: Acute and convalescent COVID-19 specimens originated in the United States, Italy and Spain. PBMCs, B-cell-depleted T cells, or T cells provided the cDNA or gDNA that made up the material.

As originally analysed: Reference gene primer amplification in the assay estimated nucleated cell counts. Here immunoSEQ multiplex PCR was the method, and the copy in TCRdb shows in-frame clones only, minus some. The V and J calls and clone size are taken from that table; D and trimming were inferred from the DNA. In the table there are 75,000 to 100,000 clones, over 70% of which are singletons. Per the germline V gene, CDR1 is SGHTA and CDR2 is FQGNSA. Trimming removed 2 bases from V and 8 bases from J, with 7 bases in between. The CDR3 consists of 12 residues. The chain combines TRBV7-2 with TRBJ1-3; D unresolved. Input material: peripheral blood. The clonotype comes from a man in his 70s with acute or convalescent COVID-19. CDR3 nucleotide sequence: TGTGCCAGCAGCTTAATGGGAGACACCATATATTTT. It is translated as CASSLMGDTIYF.